These 10 T cell receptor beta chains were all obtained from the same sample, sequenced in a study of vaccination and CD4 T cells after COVID-19. Their recognized antigens are unknown. As to treatment: approximately 9-day PBMC culture with coronavirus spike peptide pools or control peptides (ViraFEST assay). Scientists ran DNA taken from cultured CD4+ T cells through the Oncomine TCR Beta short-read assay for sequencing. TCRdb independently ran MiXCR on the PCR reads; one entry per CDR3 protein. This table has about 13,000 distinct CDR3 sequences, roughly 45% appearing once. The sequenced sample was CD4+ T cells from blood, cultured in vitro. All receptors derive from a human donor who had recovered from COVID-19.

The chain recombines TRBV6-2 or TRBV6-3 with TRBJ2-7; 9 bases fit TRBD1. This CDR3 is built from 15 residues. V lost 2 bases, J lost 5 bases, and 7 bases stayed unmatched. CDR1 is MNHEY, CDR2 SVGEGT, per germline. The CDR3 sequence is CASSYRQGVWNEQYF. The CDR3 DNA reads as TGTGCCAGCAGTTACCGACAGGGGGTGTGGAACGAGCAGTACTTC.

V usage is TRBV20-1 and J usage is TRBJ2-2; TRBD1 matches 10 bases. Trimming at V came to 4 bases and at J to 5 bases, leaving 4 bases not matched to a gene. There are 14 residues in the CDR3. From germline, CDR1 is DFQATT and CDR2 SNEGSKA (reference sequence). In nucleotides, the CDR3 is TGCAGTGCTAAGACAGGGGGCGGAACCGGGGAGCTGTTTTTT. It translates to CSAKTGGGTGELFF.

The chain has TRBV7-9 and TRBJ2-2, with TRBD2 identical over 11 bases. In germline, CDR1 is SEHNR, CDR2 FQNEAQ (reference sequence). V lost 4 bases and J lost 7; bases outside the gene matches: 11. This CDR3 region has 17 residues. The CDR3 DNA reads TGTGCCAGCAGCTCATGGGCGACTAGCGGGACGGTCGGGGAGCTGTTTTTT. This codes for CASSSWATSGTVGELFF. Full variable domain (missing parts from reference TRBV7-9 and TRBJ2-2): DTGVSQNPRHKITKRGQNVTFRCDPISEHNRLYWYRQTLGQGPEFLTYFQNEAQLEKSRLLSDRFSAERPKGSFSTLEIQRTEQGDSAMYLCASSSWATSGTVGELFFGEGSRLTVL.

This clonotype was detected only a few times. V is TRBV25-1 and J is TRBJ1-2, with D tentatively TRBD1 (5 bases). Germline CDR1 MGHDK, CDR2 SYGVNS. The V gene lost 2 bases and the J gene lost 3 bases, with 10 bases spanning the gap. The CDR3 consists of 14 residues. CDR3: CASSEPGRDYGYTF. The CDR3 coding sequence is TGTGCCAGCAGTGAACCAGGGAGGGACTATGGCTACACCTTC.

This sequence joins TRBV6-1 and TRBJ2-1; D is undetermined. This CDR3 contains 13 residues. CDR1 and CDR2 (germline): MNHNS, SASEGT. V lost 7 bases and J lost 0, with 7 bases in between. CDR3 loop: CASKDPSYNEQFF. The DNA of the CDR3 is TGTGCCAGCAAGGACCCCTCCTACAATGAGCAGTTCTTC.

This chain connects TRBV20-1 to TRBJ2-3; D gene uncertain. Germline lookup yields CDR1 DFQATT and CDR2 SNEGSKA (reference sequence). The CDR3 extends over 15 amino acids. V gave up 6 bases and J gave up 1 base, with 17 bases separating them. The CDR3 nucleotides read TGCAGTGCCCTCCCGGGCCGCCGACGCACAGATACGCAGTATTTT. Its protein product is CSALPGRRRTDTQYF.

This clonotype was recorded once. The gene calls are TRBV12-3 or TRBV12-4 and TRBJ2-1; tentatively, D is TRBD2 (6 bases). Trimming removed 3 bases at V and 4 bases at J, with 10 bases between. This CDR3 contains 14 residues. The CDR3 spells CASSLSSVYNEQFF. In DNA, the CDR3 is TGTGCCAGCAGTTTGTCTAGCGTTTACAATGAGCAGTTCTTC.

This rearrangement joins TRBV7-8 to TRBJ2-2, with a weak D call TRBD2 (5 bases). Trimming removed 2 bases at V and 3 bases at J, with 7 bases between. Germline V gene data show CDR1 as SGHVS and CDR2 as FQNEAQ. CDR3 length equals 14 residues. CDR3 coding DNA: TGTGCCAGCAGCTTATTCGGGGACACCGGGGAGCTGTTTTTT. Amino acid sequence: CASSLFGDTGELFF.

The chain recombines TRBV6-1 with TRBJ2-7; 7 bases are shared with TRBD1. Germline assignment: CDR1 MNHNS and CDR2 SASEGT. The CDR3 length is 14 residues. V was pared by 6 bases and J by 3 bases, with 8 bases of the junction left unmatched. The CDR3 coding sequence is TGTGCCAGCAGCGACGCACAGGGGTTCTACGAGCAGTACTTC. Translating gives CASSDAQGFYEQYF.

CDR3 sequence (DNA): TGCAGTGCTAGAGAGAGTTGGGCGGGGACAGATACGCAGTATTTT. This codes for CSARESWAGTDTQYF. This chain joins TRBV20-1 and TRBJ2-3, with D possibly being TRBD2 (6 bases). The germline CDR1 and CDR2 sequences are DFQATT and SNEGSKA (reference sequence). This CDR3 comprises 15 residues. V lost 0 bases and J lost 3, with 13 bases in between.